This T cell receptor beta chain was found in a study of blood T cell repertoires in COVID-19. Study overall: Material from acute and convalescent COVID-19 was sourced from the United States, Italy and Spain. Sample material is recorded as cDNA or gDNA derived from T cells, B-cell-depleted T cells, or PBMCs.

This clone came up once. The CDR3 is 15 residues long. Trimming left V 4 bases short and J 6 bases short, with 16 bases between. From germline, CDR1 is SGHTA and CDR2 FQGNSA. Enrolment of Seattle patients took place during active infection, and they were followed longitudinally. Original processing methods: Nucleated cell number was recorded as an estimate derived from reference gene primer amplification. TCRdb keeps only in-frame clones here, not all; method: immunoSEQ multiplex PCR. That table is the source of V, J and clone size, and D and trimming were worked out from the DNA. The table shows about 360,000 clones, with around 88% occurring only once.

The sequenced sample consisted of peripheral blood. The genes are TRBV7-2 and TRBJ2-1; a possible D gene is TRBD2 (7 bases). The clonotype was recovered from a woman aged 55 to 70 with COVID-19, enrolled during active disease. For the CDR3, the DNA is TGTGCCAGCAGCTACTGGGGGGGCGGGTTCAATGAGCAGTTCTTC. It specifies CASSYWGGGFNEQFF.